A single TCR beta chain is shown here with its context. V lost 1 base and J 7 bases, leaving 11 bases between the germline ends. Germline loops: CDR1 SGHVS, CDR2 FNYEAQ. This CDR3 is 14 amino acids long. The sample comes from a study of blood T cell repertoires in COVID-19. As for the study in general: The samples span acute and convalescent COVID-19 from the United States, Italy and Spain.

In terms of age and location, participants ranged from roughly 18 to 95 years and lived in about 25 US areas. Self-reported history from a screening survey and questionnaire set each donor's cohort. Using immunoSEQ multiplex PCR, the repertoire was profiled, and TCRdb retains in-frame clones only, with some absent. The data contain more than 300,000 clones, roughly nine tenths of them singletons. The source of this sequence is a woman in her forties who had been exposed to COVID-19. The sequenced material came from PBMCs or T cells enriched from blood (not recorded which). The chain couples TRBV7-6 to TRBJ1-5; D gene uncertain. The CDR3 nucleotides read TGTGCCAGCAGCTTAGATCGCGGAGGCCAGCCCCAGCATTTT. Translation gives CASSLDRGGQPQHF. Combining the CDR3 with reference TRBV7-6 and TRBJ1-5 gives the whole variable domain GAGVSQSPRYKVTKRGQDVALRCDPISGHVSLYWYRQALGQGPEFLTYFNYEAQQDKSGLPNDRFSAERPEGSISTLTIQRTEQRDSAMYRCASSLDRGGQPQHFGDGTRLSIL.